A single TCR beta chain is shown here with its context. Its antigen remains unidentified. This sample is part of a study of T cells in localized non-small cell lung cancer. General study findings and limits: Among the tissues sampled, uninvolved adjacent lung had the highest T cell clonality, above tumor. Among the top 100 tumor clones, a median about 57 appeared in adjacent lung.

The CDR3 length is 12 residues. V lost 7 bases and J 4 bases, leaving 11 bases between the germline ends. CDR1 is SNHLY, CDR2 FYNNEI, per germline. The repertoire was sequenced with immunoSEQ multiplex PCR; TCRdb's copy has only in-frame clones and lacks some. This table holds approximately 37,000 clones, roughly 86% found once. The sequence came from a man aged 18-55 years with stage I lung adenocarcinoma. The specimen was peripheral blood, collected before any cancer treatment. This sequence joins TRBV2 and TRBJ2-7; TRBD1 is a possible D gene (6 bases). The CDR3 region is CASTRTEYEQYF. The CDR3 DNA follows: TGTGCCAGCACCCGGACAGAGTACGAGCAGTACTTC.